The 23 T cell receptor beta chains presented below share a single source sample, sequenced in a study of shared clonotypes between healthy human individuals. Using immunoSEQ multiplex PCR, the repertoire was profiled, and TCRdb retains in-frame clones only, with some absent. The sample holds about 1 million clones, approximately 72% seen once. What was sequenced was memory CD4+ T cells sorted from blood. Subset noted: CD45RA-negative fraction. The receptors originated from a man between 18 and 35 years old in good health.

The J gene is TRBJ1-1, the V gene TRBV11-3; unclear D gene. The germline V and J ends were trimmed by 4 bases and 2 bases, with 8 bases remaining between them. The CDR3 extends over 13 amino acids. Per the germline V gene, CDR1 is SGHNT and CDR2 is YENEEA. The DNA of the CDR3 is TGTGCCAGCAGCTACCCGGGAAACACTGAAGCTTTCTTT. It specifies CASSYPGNTEAFF. Based on the CDR3 plus reference TRBV11-3 and TRBJ1-1, the full variable domain is EAGVVQSPRYKIIEKKQPVAFWCNPISGHNTLYWYLQNLGQGPELLIRYENEEAVDDSQLPKDRFSAERLKGVDSTLKIQPAELGDSAVYLCASSYPGNTEAFFGQGTRLTVV.

This clone was counted a single time. Written as DNA, the CDR3 is TGTGCCAGCAGCTTTGGGGGCGCAACTAATGAAAAACTGTTTTTT. Residues: CASSFGGATNEKLFF. This chain connects TRBV11-2 to TRBJ1-4; D is possibly TRBD1 (6 bases). V lost 3 bases, J lost 0 bases, and 8 bases lay in between. There are 15 residues in the CDR3. Germline CDR1 reads SGHAT; CDR2 reads FQNNGV.

This sequence joins TRBV10-2 and TRBJ2-1, with D possibly matching TRBD1 (6 bases). Trimming cost V 2 bases and J 0 bases, with 11 bases left between them. CDR3 length: 16 amino acids. Germline assignment: CDR1 WSHSY and CDR2 SAAADI. Here the CDR3 DNA reads TGCGCCAGCAGTGAGCCCGGGACACCCTCCTACAATGAGCAGTTCTTC. As protein: CASSEPGTPSYNEQFF.

This clone was seen just once. V gene TRBV7-3 combines with J gene TRBJ2-3, with 7 bases aligning to TRBD2. V dropped 5 bases and J dropped 2; count of bases not matched to a gene: 10. In germline, CDR1 is SGHTA, CDR2 FQGTGA. There are 16 residues in the CDR3. CDR3 sequence (DNA): TGTGCCAGCAGCCCCCGCTTGCGGGGGAACACAGATACGCAGTATTTT. It is translated as CASSPRLRGNTDTQYF.

The V call is TRBV7-9, the J call TRBJ2-5; tentative D call: TRBD1 (6 bases). This CDR3 spans 15 amino acids. Germline loops: CDR1 SEHNR, CDR2 FQNEAQ (reference sequence). Trimming took 1 base from V and 3 from J, leaving 12 bases between them. CDR3 bases: TGTGCCAGCAGCTTAGGGCAGGGGTTTGAAGAGACCCAGTACTTC. Its translation is CASSLGQGFEETQYF. The full variable domain, rest sourced from reference TRBV7-9 and TRBJ2-5, is DTGVSQNPRHKITKRGQNVTFRCDPISEHNRLYWYRQTLGQGPEFLTYFQNEAQLEKSRLLSDRFSAERPKGSFSTLEIQRTEQGDSAMYLCASSLGQGFEETQYFGPGTRLLVL.

V gene TRBV5-8 combines with J gene TRBJ1-5; D gene uncertain. Trimming took off 4 bases at V and 2 bases at J, with 13 bases between the two ends. CDR1 is SGHTS, CDR2 YDEGEE, per germline. This CDR3 spans 15 amino acids. The CDR3 DNA reads TGTGCCAGCAGCGGGCGACTTGGGCGCAATCAGCCCCAGCATTTT. This encodes CASSGRLGRNQPQHF.

Turning to this clone: The same CDR3 arises from other DNA sequences in this sample as well. This chain connects TRBV7-2 to TRBJ2-3; D ambiguous. Germline V lookup: CDR1 SGHTA, CDR2 FQGNSA. This CDR3 region has 15 residues. Trimming removed 5 bases from V and 1 base from J, with 13 bases in between. The CDR3 sequence: CASSLDGGGTDTQYF. The CDR3 nucleotides read TGTGCCAGCAGCCTAGACGGCGGAGGCACAGATACGCAGTATTTT.

Of note for this clone: Other DNA sequences from this sample encode an identical CDR3 as well. V and J are TRBV5-1 and TRBJ2-2; no clear D gene. The CDR3 runs to 11 residues. Deletions cut 1 base from V and 8 bases from J, with 3 bases between. Germline V gene data show CDR1 as SGHRS and CDR2 as YFSETQ. The CDR3: CASSLSGELFF. The CDR3, as DNA: TGCGCCAGCAGCTTGTCTGGGGAGCTGTTTTTT.

This clone was recorded a few times. The chain links TRBV2 to TRBJ1-1; D is perhaps TRBD1 (6 bases). Deletions cut 4 bases from V and 4 bases from J, with 10 bases between. CDR3 length equals 13 residues. Germline values: CDR1 SNHLY, CDR2 FYNNEI. CDR3 coding DNA: TGTGCCAGCAGTGGTCCAGGGGCCACTGAAGCTTTCTTT. This gives the protein CASSGPGATEAFF.

The chain carries TRBV6-1 and TRBJ2-3, with 8 nucleotides matching TRBD1. The length of the CDR3 is 15 residues. From germline, CDR1 is MNHNS and CDR2 SASEGT. J lost 2 bases, V lost 6 bases, and 7 bases had no gene match. DNA for the CDR3: TGTGCCAGCAGCAGAAGACAGGGGCTCACAGATACGCAGTATTTT. As protein: CASSRRQGLTDTQYF.

The chain joins TRBV6-5 to TRBJ1-5, with TRBD1 as a possible D gene (6 bases). The germline gives CDR1 MNHEY, CDR2 SVGAGI. V lost 0 bases to trimming and J lost 6 bases, with 9 bases between them. The CDR3 has 14 residues. The CDR3 region is CASSYSGAVQPQHF. CDR3 bases: TGTGCCAGCAGTTACTCGGGGGCGGTTCAGCCCCAGCATTTT.

Only a few counts were recorded for this clone. The genes are TRBV4-1 and TRBJ2-1, with no clear D. The CDR3 runs to 14 residues. Trimming pared 4 bases from V and 4 bases from J, leaving 11 bases between. In germline, CDR1 is MGHRA, CDR2 YSYEKL. This CDR3 is CASSLVGVYNEQFF. CDR3 DNA sequence: TGCGCCAGCAGCCTCGTCGGCGTTTACAATGAGCAGTTCTTC.

The J gene is TRBJ1-6, the V gene TRBV4-3; D uncertain. The germline V and J ends were trimmed by 4 bases and 7 bases, with 11 bases remaining between them. Germline CDR1 and CDR2: LGHNA and YSLEER. This CDR3 has 14 amino acids. Here the CDR3 DNA reads TGCGCCAGCAGCCCAGAAATAGGAAATTCACCCCTCCACTTT. Translation gives CASSPEIGNSPLHF.

The chain carries TRBV10-3 and TRBJ2-7; D ambiguous. V dropped 3 bases and J dropped 0 bases, with 15 bases sitting between them. Germline V gene lookup returns CDR1 ENHRY and CDR2 SYGVKD. This CDR3 has 16 amino acids. In nucleotides, the CDR3 is TGTGCCATCAGTGAATATTTTGGCGGCAGCTCCTACGAGCAGTACTTC. This translates into CAISEYFGGSSYEQYF.

The chain employs TRBV2 and TRBJ2-7, with D maybe TRBD2 (5 bases). This CDR3 contains 15 residues. Trimming took off 11 bases at V and 0 bases at J, with 20 bases between the two ends. CDR1 and CDR2 from the germline V gene are SNHLY and FYNNEI. CDR3 residues: CAARRSSWSSYEQYF. Here the CDR3 DNA reads TGTGCCGCAAGAAGGTCTAGCTGGAGCTCCTACGAGCAGTACTTC.

This clone turned up a few times. This rearrangement joins TRBV27 to TRBJ2-7, with 10 bases aligning to TRBD2. The germline CDR1 and CDR2 sequences are MNHEY and SMNVEV (reference sequence). V lost 6 bases to trimming and J lost 2 bases; unmatched junction nucleotides: 7. The CDR3 runs to 15 residues. CDR3 residues: CASSRTSGTAYEQYF. CDR3 DNA sequence: TGTGCCAGCAGCCGCACTAGCGGGACCGCCTACGAGCAGTACTTC.

This clone was counted only a few times. This chain connects TRBV5-1 to TRBJ1-4; TRBD1 matches at 8 bases. With V trimmed by 0 bases and J by 7 bases, 11 bases remained unmatched. Germline CDR1 SGHRS, CDR2 YFSETQ. The length of the CDR3 is 17 residues. The CDR3 sequence: CASSLGQGAWSGEKLFF. The DNA for the CDR3 is TGCGCCAGCAGCTTGGGGCAGGGGGCATGGTCAGGTGAAAAACTGTTTTTT.

This chain's CDR3 is CASSLGAQLEQYF. Here the CDR3 DNA reads TGCGCCAGCAGCTTGGGGGCCCAACTCGAGCAGTACTTC. The J gene is TRBJ2-7, the V gene TRBV5-1; D not certain. Deletions cut 0 bases from V and 6 bases from J, with 10 bases between. Germline loops: CDR1 SGHRS, CDR2 YFSETQ. This CDR3 contains 13 residues.

The CDR3 sequence: CASSLGSGTSDGYTF. In nucleotides, the CDR3 is TGTGCCAGCAGCTTGGGCTCCGGGACGTCCGATGGCTACACCTTC. The gene calls are TRBV7-9 and TRBJ1-2, with a possible D match to TRBD1 (5 bases). This CDR3 region has 15 residues. CDR1 is SEHNR and CDR2 is FQNEAQ in the germline V gene (reference sequence). Trimming pared 3 bases from V and 6 bases from J, leaving 17 bases between.

In its sample, this clone was seen a few times. The V and J genes are TRBV29-1 and TRBJ1-3; D is perhaps TRBD1 (6 bases). The ends were cut back, 4 bases at V and 9 bases at J, with 16 bases in the middle. From germline, CDR1 is SQVTM and CDR2 ANQGSEA. CDR3 size: 13 residues. DNA of the CDR3: TGCAGCGTTGGCAGTACAGGGTCGGGCACCATATATTTT. Protein sequence: CSVGSTGSGTIYF.

This chain joins TRBV5-1 and TRBJ1-1; maybe TRBD1 (5 bases). The V gene's germline CDR1 is SGHRS and CDR2 YFSETQ. The CDR3 loop spans 13 amino acids. V was trimmed by 5 bases and J by 1 base, leaving 9 bases between them. The CDR3 protein is CASRVQENTEAFF. CDR3 bases: TGCGCCAGCAGGGTACAGGAGAACACTGAAGCTTTCTTT.

This clone came up many times. The rearrangement uses TRBV7-9 and TRBJ1-2, with 9 bases matching TRBD1. Germline-derived CDR1 and CDR2 are SEHNR and FQNEAQ (reference sequence). The CDR3 totals 15 residues. The V gene end was trimmed by 6 bases and the J gene end by 2 bases; junction bases not matched to a gene: 7. The CDR3 nucleotides are TGTGCCAGCAGACCACAGGGGGCGCGAAACTATGGCTACACCTTC. Amino acid sequence: CASRPQGARNYGYTF.

The genes are TRBV2 and TRBJ2-1, with D unresolved. Germline values: CDR1 SNHLY, CDR2 FYNNEI. Deletions cut 3 bases from V and 8 bases from J, with 17 bases between. The CDR3 is made up of 15 amino acids. Here the CDR3 DNA reads TGTGCCAGCAGTGAGAATGAGAAGGGTCCGGATGAGCAGTTCTTC. Translated: CASSENEKGPDEQFF.